One T cell receptor beta chain is described in this entry. J was trimmed by 5 bases and V by 4 bases; bases with no gene match: 11. This CDR3 region has 16 residues. Per the germline V gene, CDR1 is LGHDT and CDR2 is YNNKEL (reference sequence). The sample originates from a study of T cells in Graves' hyperthyroidism and ophthalmopathy. RNA transcripts were the template for amplifying TCR beta CDR3 regions. Primed by the HTBI set, a first-round RT-PCR was run on the TCR CDR3. From the multiplex PCR reads, TCRdb called clonotypes with MiXCR, one entry per CDR3 protein. This table holds hundreds of thousands of distinct CDR3 sequences, roughly 14% found once.

Material: blood. The chain employs TRBV3-1 and TRBJ2-5; TRBD1 aligns across 9 bases. The source is a man between 18 and 35 years old with Graves' ophthalmopathy. The chain's CDR3 is CASSPKPNRGRETQYF. In nucleotides, the CDR3 is TGTGCCAGCAGCCCGAAACCCAACAGGGGGCGGGAGACCCAGTACTTC.